The rows below give T cell receptor beta chains drawn from one sample of a study of CD8 T cells in ankylosing spondylitis. MiXCR, run by TCRdb on the 5' RACE reads, gives a single entry per CDR3 protein. The data show 350,000 or so distinct CDR3 sequences, with over 12% seen just once and 0.9% to 1.2% held by the top ten. The sample comprised blood, either unsorted or a sorted T cell fraction (not recorded which). The receptor source for this set is a male donor with ankylosing spondylitis or in good health (not recorded which). The CDR3 runs from the conserved cysteine through the conserved F or W. A D gene is named only where the DNA matches it firmly. Clone size is shown for a subset of rows, as once, few, many or a class of expanded clone.

size,J,V,D,DNA,CDR3
.,TRBJ2-5,TRBV3-1,.,TGTGCCAGCAGTCGACTCCTCCAAGAGACCCAGTACTTC,CASSRLLQETQYF
few,TRBJ1-1,TRBV29-1,TRBD1,TGCAGCGTTGCGGGGGCAGGGGGTACTGAAGCTTTCTTT,CSVAGAGGTEAFF
few,TRBJ1-2,TRBV10-3,.,TGTGCCATCAGTGAGTCGCCTTCCCCAGGCTATGGCTACACCTTC,CAISESPSPGYGYTF
few,TRBJ2-3,TRBV12-3/TRBV12-4,TRBD1,TGTGCCAGCAGTTTTATGCAGGGGGGCACAGATACGCAGTATTTT,CASSFMQGGTDTQYF
.,TRBJ2-3,TRBV2,TRBD2,TGTGCCAGCAGAGGGCTAGCGGGAGTCGATACGCAGTATTTT,CASRGLAGVDTQYF
.,TRBJ2-2,TRBV7-8,.,TGTGCCAGCAGCTTAGCGGGAGGGGGTCGGACCGGGGAGCTGTTTTTT,CASSLAGGGRTGELFF
.,TRBJ1-2,TRBV6-5,.,TGTGCCAGCAGTTACTCTTCGACCCAGGGGAATGGCTACACCTTC,CASSYSSTQGNGYTF
few,TRBJ1-1,TRBV3-1,.,TGTGCCAGCAGCCCCGAATGGAACACTGAAGCTTTCTTT,CASSPEWNTEAFF
.,TRBJ2-3,TRBV28,.,TGTGCCAGCAGTTTATCTCGGAGGGATACGCAGTATTTT,CASSLSRRDTQYF
few,TRBJ2-1,TRBV5-1,TRBD2,TGCGCCAGCAGCTCGGGACTAGCGGGCCGGGGGGAGCAGTTCTTC,CASSSGLAGRGEQFF
.,TRBJ2-5,TRBV7-6,TRBD1,TGTGCCAGCAGCTCCGGACAGGGCAGGAAGACCCAGTACTTC,CASSSGQGRKTQYF
many,TRBJ1-5,TRBV28,TRBD1,TGTGCCAGCAGTGAACCCGGGACAGGTACTAATCAGCCCCAGCATTTT,CASSEPGTGTNQPQHF
.,TRBJ2-3,TRBV12-3/TRBV12-4,.,TGTGCCAGCAGCCCCCCCTCGTACGCCGCTACGCAGTATTTT,CASSPPSYAATQYF
.,TRBJ2-7,TRBV14,TRBD1,TGTGCCAGCAGCCAAGACGGCAGGGGGCGAATTCGGGAGCAGTACTTC,CASSQDGRGRIREQYF
many,TRBJ2-2,TRBV4-2,TRBD2,TGTGCCAGCAGCCAAGAGACTAGCGGGGGGGCCGCCGGGGAGCTGTTTTTT,CASSQETSGGAAGELFF
few,TRBJ2-1,TRBV18,.,TGTGCCAGCTCAAATCGGGACTCCCCGAATGAGCAGTTCTTC,CASSNRDSPNEQFF
many,TRBJ2-2,TRBV6-1,TRBD1,TGTGCCAGCAGCCAGACAGGGGGAAACACCGGGGAGCTGTTTTTT,CASSQTGGNTGELFF
.,TRBJ1-3,TRBV12-3/TRBV12-4,.,TGTGCCAGCAGTAATACAGGGACTGGAAACACCATATATTTT,CASSNTGTGNTIYF
few,TRBJ1-2,TRBV3-1,.,TGTGCCAGCACCCGTGGCGGCTACACCTTC,CASTRGGYTF
few,TRBJ2-2,TRBV20-1,TRBD1,TGCAGTGCTTCAAGCGGGACAGGGGCCGGGGAGCTGTTTTTT,CSASSGTGAGELFF
few,TRBJ1-1,TRBV6-2/TRBV6-3,.,TGTGCCAGCAGTTACTCGTTCGGGCCGAGCACTGAAGCTTTCTTT,CASSYSFGPSTEAFF
.,TRBJ2-6,TRBV5-1,.,TGCGCCAGCAGCTTTAGCTCTGGGGCCAACGTCCTGACTTTC,CASSFSSGANVLTF
.,TRBJ2-5,TRBV5-1,TRBD2,TGCGCCAGCAGCTCTAGCGGGATAGAAGAGACCCAGTACTTC,CASSSSGIEETQYF
.,TRBJ2-1,TRBV19,TRBD2,TGTGCCAGTAGTAACGGTCCGGCTAGCGGGGACAATGAGCAGTTCTTC,CASSNGPASGDNEQFF
many,TRBJ2-2,TRBV12-3/TRBV12-4,TRBD1,TGTGCCAGCAGTGCCGGGACAGGGCGCACCGGGGAGCTGTTTTTT,CASSAGTGRTGELFF
few,TRBJ2-3,TRBV11-2,TRBD2,TGTGCCAGCAGCTTAGCTTCCGGGGGGTTATATACGCAGTATTTT,CASSLASGGLYTQYF
few,TRBJ2-7,TRBV4-2,TRBD2,TGTGCCAGCAGCCAAGAACGAGCGGGGCCCTACGAGCAGTACTTC,CASSQERAGPYEQYF
few,TRBJ2-2,TRBV7-9,TRBD1,TGTGCCAGCAGCCGCTCGGGACAGGACGCCACCGGGGAGCTGTTTTTT,CASSRSGQDATGELFF
few,TRBJ1-2,TRBV6-1,.,TGTGCCAGCACCTCGTGGGGAGGTGGCTACACCTTC,CASTSWGGGYTF
few,TRBJ2-7,TRBV29-1,.,TGCAGCGTTGAAGTAGAGTTACGGCAGTACTTC,CSVEVELRQYF
.,TRBJ1-1,TRBV4-1,.,TGCGCCAGCAGCCAGGCAGTCCAGCAGAACACTGAAGCTTTCTTT,CASSQAVQQNTEAFF
.,TRBJ2-1,TRBV6-2/TRBV6-3,.,TGTGCCAGCAAAGAGGGCGGGAAAGTCTCCTACAATGAGCAGTTCTTC,CASKEGGKVSYNEQFF
few,TRBJ1-4,TRBV25-1,.,TGTGCCAGCAGTGAATGGGGGGGCAGCGAAAAACTGTTTTTT,CASSEWGGSEKLFF
.,TRBJ2-5,TRBV5-1,TRBD2,TGCGCCAGCAGTGGCGGGGGGCCTAAAGAGACCCAGTACTTC,CASSGGGPKETQYF
.,TRBJ2-7,TRBV15,.,TGTGCCACCAGCAGAGACAGGGAGTACTACGAGCAGTACTTC,CATSRDREYYEQYF
few,TRBJ2-7,TRBV10-3,.,TGTGCCATCAGTTCGGCCACCTACGAGCAGTACTTC,CAISSATYEQYF
.,TRBJ2-7,TRBV9,.,TGTGCCAGCAGCGTAGGGGCCTTGTCGGGAGAGCAGTACTTC,CASSVGALSGEQYF
few,TRBJ2-4,TRBV20-1,.,TGCAGTGCCCAGGGTCCCTCTAAAAACATTCAGTACTTC,CSAQGPSKNIQYF
many,TRBJ2-7,TRBV14,TRBD2,TGTGCCAGCAGCCTCGGGACTAGCGGGAGAGGGCAGCAGTACTTC,CASSLGTSGRGQQYF
.,TRBJ1-1,TRBV2,TRBD1,TGTGCCAGCAGTCCGACAGGGGGCTTGAGAACTGAAGCTTTCTTT,CASSPTGGLRTEAFF
many,TRBJ1-1,TRBV4-1,.,TGCGCCAGCAGCCAAGAGGTCAGAAGAACTGAAGCTTTCTTT,CASSQEVRRTEAFF
.,TRBJ2-1,TRBV21-1,.,TGTGCCAGCAGCAAAGTATGTAAGTTAGGACGGGACAGGGCTCTTTACAATGAGCAGTTCTTC,CASSKVCKLGRDRALYNEQFF
few,TRBJ2-3,TRBV4-2,.,TGTGCCAGCAGCCAAAAAGATACGCAGTATTTT,CASSQKDTQYF
.,TRBJ2-5,TRBV20-1,.,TGCAGTGCTAGGGCCGGGAGCCTCCAAGAGACCCAGTACTTC,CSARAGSLQETQYF
.,TRBJ1-6,TRBV27,.,TGTGCCAGCAGTCTCCAGGGACCTAATTCACCCCTCCACTTT,CASSLQGPNSPLHF
few,TRBJ2-2,TRBV19,.,TGTGCCACGAGGCAGGGGATCGGCGGGGAGCTGTTTTTT,CATRQGIGGELFF
few,TRBJ2-3,TRBV5-1,.,TGCGCCAGCAGCTTGGGGCGGCCCGGCACAGATACGCAGTATTTT,CASSLGRPGTDTQYF
.,TRBJ2-5,TRBV7-8,TRBD2,TGTGCCAGCAGCTTAACCAGCGGGGTCGAAGAGACCCAGTACTTC,CASSLTSGVEETQYF
.,TRBJ2-2,TRBV15,.,TGTGCCACCAGCAGAGATCGGGGACCGCCAGAACTGTTTTTT,CATSRDRGPPELFF
few,TRBJ2-2,TRBV12-3/TRBV12-4,TRBD1,TGTGCCAGCAGTTCCACAGGGGTGAGCGGGGAGCTGTTTTTT,CASSSTGVSGELFF
few,TRBJ2-7,TRBV20-1,.,TGCAGTGCTAGTGAGGGTCCGGGCGAGCAGTACTTC,CSASEGPGEQYF
few,TRBJ2-3,TRBV10-3,.,TGTGCCATCAGGGACACAGATACGCAGTATTTT,CAIRDTDTQYF
.,TRBJ2-4,TRBV4-2,.,TGTGCCAGCGGCGGGTCGGGTCTAGCCAAAAACATTCAGTACTTC,CASGGSGLAKNIQYF
few,TRBJ2-7,TRBV6-1,.,TGTGCCGTTGGGGAGGCAATTTCAGGCGAGCAGTACTTC,CAVGEAISGEQYF
few,TRBJ1-3,TRBV6-1,.,TGTGCCAGCCTCACGGACGCCAGCTCTGGAAACACCATATATTTT,CASLTDASSGNTIYF